This passage covers 13 T cell receptor beta chains from one sample sequenced in a study of blood T cell repertoires in COVID-19. The data were produced by immunoSEQ multiplex PCR, yet TCRdb's version contains in-frame clones alone and is incomplete. Of approximately 94,000 clones listed, approximately 80% are singletons. Sequencing was performed on peripheral blood. The receptors come from a human donor in a cohort sampled during active COVID-19.

V gene TRBV5-6 combines with J gene TRBJ2-5; 9 bases are shared with TRBD1. CDR3 length: 16 amino acids. Germline values: CDR1 SGHDT, CDR2 YYEEEE. Trimming cost V 0 bases and J 1 base; bases outside gene matches: 4. The CDR3 sequence: CASSLVGTGIQETQYF. For the CDR3, the DNA is TGTGCCAGCAGCTTGGTAGGGACAGGGATCCAAGAGACCCAGTACTTC.

V usage is TRBV19 and J usage is TRBJ1-1; no clear D gene. Germline CDR1 reads LNHDA; CDR2 reads SQIVND (reference sequence). The CDR3 runs 16 residues. The ends were cut back, 4 bases at V and 0 bases at J, with 15 bases in the middle. The CDR3 DNA is TGTGCCAGTAGTACCCAACCCCTACAGATGAACACTGAAGCTTTCTTT. Translating it yields CASSTQPLQMNTEAFF.

The chain links TRBV28 to TRBJ2-5, with 7 bases aligning to TRBD1. Germline CDR1 MDHEN, CDR2 SYDVKM. This CDR3 has 14 amino acids. V lost 6 bases, J lost 2 bases, and 6 bases stayed unmatched. The CDR3, as DNA: TGTGCCAGCAGGCAGACAGGGCCTCAAGAGACCCAGTACTTC. It codes for CASRQTGPQETQYF.

The chain is built from TRBV19 and TRBJ1-5, with 8 nucleotides matching TRBD1. The J segment lost 11 bases and the V segment lost 6 bases, leaving 15 bases of the junction unmatched. Looked up from germline, CDR1 is LNHDA and CDR2 is SQIVND (reference sequence). The CDR3 totals 15 residues. In nucleotides, the CDR3 is TGTGCCAGTAGCCAGGGGGCAGACTATGGTCGGTCCCAGCATTTT. This gives the protein CASSQGADYGRSQHF.

This sequence joins TRBV15 and TRBJ2-7; D may be TRBD1 (6 bases). Trimming removed 0 bases at V and 5 bases at J, with 11 bases between. The CDR3 is made up of 14 amino acids. Germline assignment: CDR1 LNHNV and CDR2 YYDKDF (reference sequence). CDR3 DNA: TGTGCCACCAGCAGAGATTCTGGGACAAACGAGCAGTACTTC. It codes for CATSRDSGTNEQYF.

This clone was counted between two and nine times. V and J are TRBV27 and TRBJ1-1; tentatively, D is TRBD1 (5 bases). The CDR3 spans 16 residues. The V end was cut by 5 bases, the J end by 5 bases, with 21 bases between. CDR1 is MNHEY, CDR2 SMNVEV, per germline (reference sequence). The CDR3, as DNA: TGTGCCAGCAGTCCCGCGGCAGTTCTCCGGGGGACTGAAGCTTTCTTT. It yields the protein CASSPAAVLRGTEAFF.

The rearrangement uses TRBV10-3 and TRBJ1-2; D gene ambiguous. CDR1 and CDR2 (germline): ENHRY, SYGVKD. This CDR3 is built from 11 residues. V was cut by 2 bases and J by 7 bases, with 5 bases left in between. The CDR3 loop is CAISENGGYTF. CDR3 bases: TGTGCCATCAGTGAGAACGGTGGCTACACCTTC.

The chain couples TRBV9 to TRBJ1-1; TRBD1 matches at 8 bases. Trimming at V came to 5 bases and at J to 12 bases, leaving 9 bases not matched to a gene. Germline CDR1 is SGDLS and CDR2 is YYNGEE. CDR3 length: 12 residues. The CDR3 coding sequence is TGTGCCAGCAGGGATTGGACAGGGACGTCTTTCTTT. It specifies CASRDWTGTSFF.

This sequence joins TRBV28 and TRBJ2-1; 7 nucleotides match TRBD2. Germline V lookup: CDR1 MDHEN, CDR2 SYDVKM. Trimming removed 8 bases from V and 0 bases from J; junction bases left unmatched: 4. The CDR3 is 14 amino acids. The DNA for the CDR3 is TGTGCCAGCTGCTCTAGCGGCTCCTACAATGAGCAGTTCTTC. It codes for CASCSSGSYNEQFF. Based on the CDR3 plus reference TRBV28 and TRBJ2-1, the full variable domain is DVKVTQSSRYLVKRTGEKVFLECVQDMDHENMFWYRQDPGLGLRLIYFSYDVKMKEKGDIPEGYSVSREKKERFSLILESASTNQTSMYLCASCSSGSYNEQFFGPGTRLTVL.

The V gene is TRBV7-2, the J gene TRBJ1-6; TRBD1 matches at 9 bases. Per germline, CDR1 SGHTA and CDR2 FQGNSA. The CDR3 length is 14 residues. As DNA, the CDR3 is TGTGCTAGCTCACAGGGGGCGCAGAATTCACCCCTCCACTTT. Protein product: CASSQGAQNSPLHF.

The V call is TRBV5-1, the J call TRBJ1-4; 7 nucleotides line up with TRBD1. CDR3 size: 18 residues. Germline CDR1 reads SGHRS; CDR2 reads YFSETQ. Trimming cost V 5 bases and J 0 bases; bases outside gene matches: 13. CDR3 nucleotide sequence: TGCGCCAGCAGGACCCGACCGGGACAGCAAGCAACTAATGAAAAACTGTTTTTT. Translation gives CASRTRPGQQATNEKLFF.

The chain uses TRBV6-2 or TRBV6-3 and TRBJ2-1, with 16 nucleotides matching TRBD2. The CDR3 consists of 17 residues. Per germline, CDR1 MNHEY and CDR2 SVGEGT. Trimming at V came to 5 bases and at J to 1 base, leaving 2 bases not matched to a gene. Here the CDR3 DNA reads TGTGCCAGCAGTCAGGGACTAGCGGGGGGGTCCTACAATGAGCAGTTCTTC. The encoded protein is CASSQGLAGGSYNEQFF.

CDR3 loop: CASSRQEGSYEQYF. The CDR3 DNA reads as TGTGCCAGTAGTAGGCAGGAGGGCTCCTACGAGCAGTACTTC. V gene TRBV19 combines with J gene TRBJ2-7; D is possibly TRBD2 (6 bases). This CDR3 comprises 14 residues. CDR1 is LNHDA, CDR2 SQIVND, per germline (reference sequence). Trimming removed 4 bases from V and 0 bases from J, with 10 bases in between.